This passage covers 2 T cell receptor beta chains from one sample sequenced in a study of cytomegalovirus exposure and HLA in healthy donors (dated by TCRdb to the late 2010s). Library preparation was by the immunoSEQ multiplex PCR assay. For the multiplex PCR, a mixture combining 60 forward primers for TCR Vbeta segments and 13 reverse primers for TCR Jbeta segments was used. Here the immuneACCESS table is served through TCRdb, limited to in-frame sequences with V and J called. Missing clones are a known gap in these copies; in checked studies unresolved V genes cover under half, and the rest lacks a known reason. The sample yields about 140,000 clones; roughly 80% were counted once. The ten largest account for roughly 4% of the sample. Sequencing used PBMCs. The receptor set was obtained from a middle-aged man in good health and CMV-seropositive.

This clone was detected once. The chain links TRBV4-2 to TRBJ2-3; weak D call: TRBD2 (5 bases). Trimming took 3 bases from V and 1 from J, leaving 20 bases between them. CDR3 length: 18 amino acids. CDR1 LGHNA and CDR2 YNFKEQ come from the germline V gene. The CDR3 protein is CASSHGVGVRGGTDTQYF. In DNA form, the CDR3 reads TGTGCCAGCAGCCATGGGGTCGGAGTCCGGGGTGGCACAGATACGCAGTATTTT.

The chain has TRBV4-1 and TRBJ2-7; 15 bases are shared with TRBD2. The ends lost 4 bases at V and 3 bases at J; junction bases unmatched: 10. Germline-derived CDR1 and CDR2 are MGHRA and YSYEKL. The CDR3 consists of 18 residues. CDR3 in DNA: TGCGCCAGCAGCCCAAGGGGGACTAGCGGGAGGATGATCTACGAGCAGTACTTC. Amino acid sequence: CASSPRGTSGRMIYEQYF.